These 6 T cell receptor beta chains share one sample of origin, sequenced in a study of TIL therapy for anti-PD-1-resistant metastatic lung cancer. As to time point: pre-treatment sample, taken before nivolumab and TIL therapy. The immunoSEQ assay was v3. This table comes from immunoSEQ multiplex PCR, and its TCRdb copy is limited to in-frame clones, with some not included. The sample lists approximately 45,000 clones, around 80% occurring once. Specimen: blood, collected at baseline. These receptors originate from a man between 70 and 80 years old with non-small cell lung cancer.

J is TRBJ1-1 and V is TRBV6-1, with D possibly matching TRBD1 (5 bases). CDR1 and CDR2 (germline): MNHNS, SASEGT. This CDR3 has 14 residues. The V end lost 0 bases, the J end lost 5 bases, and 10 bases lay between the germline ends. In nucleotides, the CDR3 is TGTGCCAGCAGTGAAGCGTATTGGGGGACTGAAGCTTTCTTT. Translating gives CASSEAYWGTEAFF.

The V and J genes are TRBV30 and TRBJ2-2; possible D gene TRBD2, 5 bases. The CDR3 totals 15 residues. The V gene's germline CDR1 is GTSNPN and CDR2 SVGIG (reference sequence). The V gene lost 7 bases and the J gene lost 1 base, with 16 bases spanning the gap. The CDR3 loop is CAFPMASGNTGELFF. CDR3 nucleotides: TGTGCCTTCCCTATGGCCAGCGGGAACACCGGGGAGCTGTTTTTT.

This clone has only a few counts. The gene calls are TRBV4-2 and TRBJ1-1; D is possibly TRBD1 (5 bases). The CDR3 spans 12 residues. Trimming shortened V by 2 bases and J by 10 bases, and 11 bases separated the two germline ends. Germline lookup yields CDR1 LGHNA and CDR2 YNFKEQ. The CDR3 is CASSQNRDAAFF. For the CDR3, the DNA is TGTGCCAGCAGCCAAAACCGGGACGCAGCTTTCTTT.

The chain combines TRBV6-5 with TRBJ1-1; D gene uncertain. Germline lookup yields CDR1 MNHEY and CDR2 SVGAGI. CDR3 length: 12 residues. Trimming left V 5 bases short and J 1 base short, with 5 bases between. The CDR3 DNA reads TGTGCCAGCAGTCAACCGAACACTGAAGCTTTCTTT. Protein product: CASSQPNTEAFF.

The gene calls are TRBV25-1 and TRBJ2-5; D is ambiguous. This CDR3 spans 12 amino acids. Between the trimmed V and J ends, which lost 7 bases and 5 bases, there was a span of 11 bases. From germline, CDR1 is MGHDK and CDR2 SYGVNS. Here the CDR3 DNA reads TGTGCCAGCACGGGCAACGGGGAGACCCAGTACTTC. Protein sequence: CASTGNGETQYF.

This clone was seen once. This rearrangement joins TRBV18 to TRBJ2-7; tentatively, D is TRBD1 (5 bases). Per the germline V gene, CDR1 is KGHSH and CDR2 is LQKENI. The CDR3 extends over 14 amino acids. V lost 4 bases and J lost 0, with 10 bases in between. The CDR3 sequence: CASSLQDGSYEQYF. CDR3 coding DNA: TGTGCCAGCTCACTACAGGACGGCTCCTACGAGCAGTACTTC.